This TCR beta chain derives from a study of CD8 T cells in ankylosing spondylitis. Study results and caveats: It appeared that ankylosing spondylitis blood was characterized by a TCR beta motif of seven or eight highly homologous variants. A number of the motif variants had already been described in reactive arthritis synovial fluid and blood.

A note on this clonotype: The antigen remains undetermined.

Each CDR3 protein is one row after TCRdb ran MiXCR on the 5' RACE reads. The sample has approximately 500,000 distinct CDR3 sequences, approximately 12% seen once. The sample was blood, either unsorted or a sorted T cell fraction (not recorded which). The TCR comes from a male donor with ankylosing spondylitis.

The CDR3 sequence is CASSVEPRETQYF. The CDR3 coding sequence is TGTGCCAGCAGCGTAGAGCCCCGGGAGACCCAGTACTTC. The chain uses TRBV9 and TRBJ2-5; D remains unclear. Germline loops: CDR1 SGDLS, CDR2 YYNGEE. V lost 0 bases to trimming and J lost 5 bases, with 8 bases between them. CDR3 length: 13 amino acids.